A single sample is the source of the 32 T cell receptor beta chains below, sequenced in a study of blood T cells in healthy people across ages. PCR was performed a second time for about 7 to 12 cycles using a sample-barcoded 5' primer and a J-beta primer mix. Using its own MiXCR run on the 5' RACE reads, TCRdb lists one record per CDR3 protein. Of approximately 290,000 distinct CDR3 sequences listed, around 27% are singletons. Sequenced sample: blood. Receptor source: a woman in her 70s in good health.

In its sample, this clonotype was seen a few times. The chain recombines TRBV6-2 or TRBV6-3 with TRBJ2-4, with D perhaps TRBD1 or TRBD2 (7 bases each). CDR1 and CDR2 from the germline V gene are MNHEY and SVGEGT. Deletions cut 4 bases from V and 0 bases from J, with 13 bases between. There are 16 residues in the CDR3. The CDR3 DNA is TGTGCCAGCAGTTGGGGAGGGGGCGCAGCCAAAAACATTCAGTACTTC. Amino acid sequence: CASSWGGGAAKNIQYF.

The chain joins TRBV24-1 to TRBJ2-2, with 7 bases fitting TRBD1. This CDR3 has 15 amino acids. CDR1 and CDR2 from the germline V gene are KGHDR and SFDVKD. V lost 3 bases, J lost 4 bases, and 4 bases stayed unmatched. The CDR3 nucleotides are TGTGCCACCAGTGATGCCGGACAGGTCACCGGGGAGCTGTTTTTT. Its protein is CATSDAGQVTGELFF.

The chain is built from TRBV20-1 and TRBJ2-3, with D perhaps given as TRBD1 or TRBD2 (6 bases each). This CDR3 has 14 amino acids. The germline V and J ends were trimmed by 4 bases and 4 bases, with 15 bases remaining between them. Germline V gene data show CDR1 as DFQATT and CDR2 as SNEGSKA (reference sequence). The CDR3 nucleotides read TGCAGTGCTAATCTCGAGGGGGGACCAGATACGCAGTATTTT. As protein: CSANLEGGPDTQYF.

This clonotype has only a few counts. CDR3 in DNA: TGCAGTGCCCGACCTGGTTTTGGATACGAGCAGTACTTC. Protein product: CSARPGFGYEQYF. The gene calls are TRBV20-1 and TRBJ2-7; D is unclear. From germline, CDR1 is DFQATT and CDR2 SNEGSKA (reference sequence). The CDR3 totals 13 residues. V was pared by 6 bases and J by 4 bases, with 16 bases between.

This clonotype was seen repeatedly, ten times or more. The chain couples TRBV5-1 to TRBJ2-5, with 8 bases lining up with TRBD1. The CDR3 contains 14 residues. Trimming cost V 4 bases and J 2 bases; bases outside gene matches: 4. In germline, CDR1 is SGHRS, CDR2 YFSETQ. The CDR3 DNA is TGCGCCAGCAGCCGAGGGACAGGACAAGAGACCCAGTACTTC. Translation gives CASSRGTGQETQYF.

The gene calls are TRBV9 and TRBJ1-2; D possibly corresponds to TRBD1 (5 bases). The CDR3 has 16 amino acids. CDR1 and CDR2 from the germline V gene are SGDLS and YYNGEE. V lost 3 bases to trimming and J lost 7 bases, with 22 bases between them. CDR3 sequence: CASSGASGTTTFGYTF. Written as DNA, the CDR3 is TGTGCCAGCAGCGGGGCCTCCGGGACGACGACGTTTGGCTACACCTTC.

This clonotype was seen a handful of times. The chain couples TRBV5-5 to TRBJ1-3; D gene uncertain. Germline CDR1 SGHKS, CDR2 YYEKEE (reference sequence). The CDR3 has 15 amino acids. V lost 4 bases to trimming and J lost 0 bases, with 11 bases between them. CDR3 in amino acids: CASSMATHSGNTIYF. For the CDR3, the DNA is TGTGCCAGCAGCATGGCCACTCACTCTGGAAACACCATATATTTT.

Ten or more counts support this clonotype. This chain links TRBV28 with TRBJ2-3; 11 bases align to TRBD2. Germline CDR1 reads MDHEN; CDR2 reads SYDVKM. V gave up 7 bases and J gave up 4 bases; unmatched junction bases: 19. The CDR3 contains 19 residues. The CDR3 spells CASTLTGFSTSGNPDTQYF. CDR3 coding DNA: TGTGCCAGCACCCTGACAGGTTTTTCGACTAGCGGGAACCCAGATACGCAGTATTTT.

The V gene is TRBV28, the J gene TRBJ2-3, with TRBD2 identical over 9 bases. The CDR3 loop spans 20 amino acids. The junction had 17 bases not matched to a gene; V was cut back by 3 bases and J by 1 base. Germline CDR1 MDHEN, CDR2 SYDVKM. The CDR3 region has the DNA TGTGCCAGCAGTTTTTACGCCAGCCAGGCTAGCGGGATAGGCACAGATACGCAGTATTTT. Its protein is CASSFYASQASGIGTDTQYF.

This clonotype has just a few counts. The chain combines TRBV15 with TRBJ2-5; D unresolved. The J call may be incorrect, as the DNA end agrees better with TRBJ2-7. Germline V lookup: CDR1 LNHNV, CDR2 YYDKDF (reference sequence). The CDR3 sequence is 14 residues long. In nucleotides, the CDR3 is TGTGCCACCAGCAGAGCCTCAGACCCCTACGAGCAGTACTTC. Translating gives CATSRASDPYEQYF.

This clonotype was detected a few times. The V gene is TRBV5-1, the J gene TRBJ2-5, with D tentatively TRBD1 or TRBD2 (5 bases each). Germline CDR1 SGHRS, CDR2 YFSETQ. The CDR3 is 14 residues long. Between the trimmed V and J ends, which lost 0 bases and 5 bases, there was a span of 11 bases. The CDR3: CASSLEGRGETQYF. The CDR3 bases are TGCGCCAGCAGCTTGGAGGGGAGAGGGGAGACCCAGTACTTC.

The table lists this clonotype with a few counts. The rearrangement uses TRBV5-1 and TRBJ2-7, with 7 bases that match TRBD2. The germline gives CDR1 SGHRS, CDR2 YFSETQ. The length of the CDR3 is 11 residues. V lost 6 bases to trimming and J lost 4 bases; unmatched junction nucleotides: 1. This chain's CDR3 is CASKAGYEQYF. The CDR3 DNA is TGCGCCAGCAAAGCGGGGTACGAGCAGTACTTC.

The rearrangement joins TRBV3-1 to TRBJ2-7; the D gene is possibly TRBD2 (5 bases). CDR1 and CDR2 (germline): LGHDT, YNNKEL (reference sequence). The germline V and J ends were trimmed by 4 bases and 3 bases, with 25 bases remaining between them. The CDR3 covers 18 residues. The DNA of the CDR3 is TGTGCCAGCAGCCTAAGGACTTTCGAATACTCCGGTGGCTACGAGCAGTACTTC. Its translation is CASSLRTFEYSGGYEQYF.

This chain uses TRBV5-6 with TRBJ1-1, with 9 bases lining up with TRBD1. The CDR3 has 17 amino acids. The germline V gene encodes CDR1 SGHDT and CDR2 YYEEEE. The ends lost 1 base at V and 5 bases at J; junction bases unmatched: 12. The CDR3 spells CASSLRGQGPMSTEAFF. The CDR3 region has the DNA TGTGCCAGCAGCTTGAGGGGACAGGGCCCGATGAGTACTGAAGCTTTCTTT.

The chain links TRBV5-8 to TRBJ2-4; a possible D gene is TRBD1 (5 bases). With 0 bases removed from V and 6 bases from J, the gap between germline ends came to 10 bases. Germline loops: CDR1 SGHTS, CDR2 YDEGEE. The CDR3 has 14 amino acids. The CDR3 nucleotides read TGTGCCAGCAGCTTGGGGGTAGGGGCAAACATTCAGTACTTC. Translating gives CASSLGVGANIQYF.

This clonotype was detected a few times. The chain recombines TRBV20-1 with TRBJ1-2, with 9 bases that match TRBD1. The V and J ends lost 5 bases and 0 bases, in that order; junction bases with no gene match: 16. The CDR3 spans 18 residues. The germline V gene encodes CDR1 DFQATT and CDR2 SNEGSKA (reference sequence). In nucleotides, the CDR3 is TGCAGTGCTGGAACCATTCCGGGACAGGGAATGACTAACTATGGCTACACCTTC. This encodes CSAGTIPGQGMTNYGYTF.

At least ten counts were recorded for this clonotype. The chain employs TRBV28 and TRBJ2-1, with 9 bases fitting TRBD2. The V and J ends lost 5 bases and 7 bases, in that order; junction bases with no gene match: 15. CDR3 length: 17 amino acids. Germline CDR1 and CDR2: MDHEN and SYDVKM. CDR3 coding DNA: TGTGCCAGCAGTCCGAACTCTCGGCGGGAGGGCCTTAATGAGCAGTTCTTC. Its translation: CASSPNSRREGLNEQFF. The complete variable domain, with remaining parts taken from reference TRBV28 and TRBJ2-1, reads DVKVTQSSRYLVKRTGEKVFLECVQDMDHENMFWYRQDPGLGLRLIYFSYDVKMKEKGDIPEGYSVSREKKERFSLILESASTNQTSMYLCASSPNSRREGLNEQFFGPGTRLTVL.

On this clonotype: The germline gene is not matched at one end of the junction; a read error may be the cause. The CDR3 loop is CASKYRGSTDAQYF. For the CDR3, the DNA is TGTGCCAGCAAATACAGGGGAAGCACAGATGCGCAGTATTTT. This chain connects TRBV12-3 or TRBV12-4 to TRBJ2-3; the match to TRBD1 covers 7 bases. This CDR3 has 14 residues.

This clonotype was observed a few times. V is TRBV5-1 and J is TRBJ2-2; maybe TRBD2 (5 bases). Trimming cost V 4 bases and J 6 bases, with 16 bases left between them. The CDR3 has 15 amino acids. Germline V gene sequence: CDR1 SGHRS, CDR2 YFSETQ. CDR3 region: CASSPGGSGAGELFF. The CDR3 DNA reads as TGCGCCAGCAGCCCCGGAGGTAGTGGGGCCGGGGAGCTGTTTTTT.

Concerning this clonotype: Relative to the germline gene, one junction end is altered; a read error may explain this. J is TRBJ2-5 and V is TRBV3-1; D is possibly TRBD1 or TRBD2 (5 bases each). The J call is in doubt because the DNA end fits TRBJ2-1 better. The V gene's germline CDR1 is LGHDT and CDR2 YNNKEL (reference sequence). This CDR3 contains 13 residues. The CDR3 bases are TGTGCCGGCAGCCAAGGGGATACGGGGAAGCAGTTCTTC. Residues: CAGSQGDTGKQFF.

This clonotype was observed a handful of times. The CDR3 region is CSALISGSNEKLFF. CDR3 nucleotides: TGCAGTGCTTTGATCTCGGGGTCTAATGAAAAACTGTTTTTT. The chain links TRBV20-1 to TRBJ1-4; D remains ambiguous. The germline V gene encodes CDR1 DFQATT and CDR2 SNEGSKA (reference sequence). V was clipped by 5 bases and J by 3 bases, with 13 bases between them. The CDR3 spans 14 residues.

The chain carries TRBV29-1 and TRBJ2-2; 8 bases map to TRBD1. Per the germline V gene, CDR1 is SQVTM and CDR2 is ANQGSEA. The CDR3 covers 12 residues. With 7 bases clipped from V and 5 bases from J, the junction kept 3 bases outside the gene matches. CDR3 loop: CSGTGKTGELFF. The CDR3, as DNA: TGCAGCGGGACAGGGAAGACCGGGGAGCTGTTTTTT.

The chain carries TRBV20-1 and TRBJ2-7; D not resolved. Germline CDR1 and CDR2: DFQATT and SNEGSKA (reference sequence). V lost 1 base to trimming and J lost 2 bases, with 15 bases between them. The CDR3 covers 15 residues. CDR3 protein: CSARARQGLPYEQYF. CDR3 coding DNA: TGCAGTGCTAGAGCGCGGCAAGGGCTTCCCTACGAGCAGTACTTC.

V and J are TRBV6-5 and TRBJ2-4; 8 bases line up with TRBD1. The germline CDR1 and CDR2 sequences are MNHEY and SVGAGI. V lost 8 bases to trimming and J lost 5 bases; unmatched junction nucleotides: 8. This CDR3 region has 14 residues. CDR3 residues: CASRFSRGQNIQYF. The CDR3 DNA reads TGTGCCAGCCGATTTTCCAGGGGGCAAAACATTCAGTACTTC.

This rearrangement joins TRBV29-1 to TRBJ1-1; TRBD1 matches at 7 bases. The V gene end was trimmed by 5 bases and the J gene end by 5 bases; junction bases not matched to a gene: 2. This CDR3 has 11 residues. From germline, CDR1 is SQVTM and CDR2 ANQGSEA. This CDR3 reads CSVYRGTEAFF. The DNA for the CDR3 is TGCAGCGTTTACAGGGGAACTGAAGCTTTCTTT. Variable domain in full (rest from reference TRBV29-1 and TRBJ1-1): SAVISQKPSRDICQRGTSLTIQCQVDSQVTMMFWYRQQPGQSLTLIATANQGSEATYESGFVIDKFPISRPNLTFSTLTVSNMSPEDSSIYLCSVYRGTEAFFGQGTRLTVV.

This clonotype was counted at least ten times. The chain links TRBV7-2 to TRBJ2-3; D unresolved. The V end lost 4 bases, the J end lost 2 bases, and 1 base lay between the germline ends. Germline V gene lookup returns CDR1 SGHTA and CDR2 FQGNSA. The CDR3 is made up of 11 amino acids. CDR3 sequence reads: CASSYTDTQYF. Written as DNA, the CDR3 is TGTGCCAGCAGCTACACAGATACGCAGTATTTT.

This clonotype was seen a handful of times. The chain carries TRBV29-1 and TRBJ1-2; D is possibly TRBD1 (5 bases). Germline V gene sequence: CDR1 SQVTM, CDR2 ANQGSEA. Trimming stripped 0 bases from V and 5 bases from J, with 13 bases between. The CDR3 is 14 residues long. CDR3 bases: TGCAGCGTTGAAGAAGGGGTGTTAGAGTATGGCTACACCTTC. Its translation: CSVEEGVLEYGYTF.

The chain employs TRBV4-3 and TRBJ2-1; 8 nucleotides match TRBD2. V lost 4 bases to trimming and J lost 4 bases; unmatched junction nucleotides: 12. The CDR3 totals 17 residues. From germline, CDR1 is LGHNA and CDR2 YSLEER. This CDR3 is CASSLNQETSVYNEQFF. Here the CDR3 DNA reads TGCGCCAGCAGCCTTAACCAGGAGACTAGCGTTTACAATGAGCAGTTCTTC.

Comments on this clonotype: Just one base apart from a much larger clone, this may be a read error. The chain recombines TRBV2 with TRBJ2-3, with 11 bases matching TRBD2. The CDR3 extends over 15 amino acids. CDR1 and CDR2 (germline): SNHLY, FYNNEI. The CDR3 here is CANSGATSGADTQYF. As DNA, the CDR3 is TGTGCCAACAGTGGCGCGACTAGCGGGGCGGATACGCAGTATTTT.

The chain has TRBV6-2 or TRBV6-3 and TRBJ2-5; 11 bases line up with TRBD2. The end of the DNA is better explained by TRBJ2-1, so the J call may be wrong. CDR1 and CDR2 from the germline V gene are MNHEY and SVGEGT. The CDR3 spans 15 residues. The CDR3 DNA is TGTGCCAGCAGAGTAGCGGGAGGGCCTTGGGATGAGCAGTTCTTC. The encoded protein is CASRVAGGPWDEQFF.

This clonotype appeared a few times. This sequence joins TRBV5-1 and TRBJ2-7; 11 bases are a match to TRBD2. Germline V gives CDR1 SGHRS, CDR2 YFSETQ. Germline trimming cut 2 bases from V and 7 bases from J; bases unmatched to any gene: 8. This CDR3 is built from 15 residues. This CDR3 is CASSFIAGGPGEQYF. In DNA form, the CDR3 reads TGCGCCAGCAGCTTTATAGCGGGAGGGCCTGGTGAGCAGTACTTC.

The V call is TRBV4-1, the J call TRBJ2-1; TRBD1 aligns across 9 bases. The V and J ends lost 0 bases and 2 bases, in that order; junction bases with no gene match: 8. This CDR3 spans 18 amino acids. Germline V lookup: CDR1 MGHRA, CDR2 YSYEKL. The CDR3 loop is CASSQDGRGTGTYNEQFF. The CDR3 DNA reads TGCGCCAGCAGCCAAGATGGGAGGGGGACAGGGACCTACAATGAGCAGTTCTTC.